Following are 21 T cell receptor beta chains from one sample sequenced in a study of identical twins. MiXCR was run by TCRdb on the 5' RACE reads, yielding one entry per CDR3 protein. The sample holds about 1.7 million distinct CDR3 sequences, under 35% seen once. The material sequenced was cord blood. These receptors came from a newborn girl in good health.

CDR3 DNA sequence: TGCGCCAGCAGCCAAGGAGCTAGCGGGGGGGCCTTCTACAATGAGCAGTTCTTC. Translating it yields CASSQGASGGAFYNEQFF. The J gene is TRBJ2-1, the V gene TRBV4-1; TRBD2 agrees at 12 bases. The germline V gene encodes CDR1 MGHRA and CDR2 YSYEKL. J was trimmed by 3 bases and V by 1 base; bases with no gene match: 7. The CDR3 has 18 residues.

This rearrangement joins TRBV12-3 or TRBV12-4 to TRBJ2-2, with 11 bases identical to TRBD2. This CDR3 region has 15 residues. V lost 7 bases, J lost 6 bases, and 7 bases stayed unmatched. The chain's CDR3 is CASTFSGRASGELFF. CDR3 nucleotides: TGTGCCAGCACCTTTAGCGGGAGGGCCTCCGGGGAGCTGTTTTTT.

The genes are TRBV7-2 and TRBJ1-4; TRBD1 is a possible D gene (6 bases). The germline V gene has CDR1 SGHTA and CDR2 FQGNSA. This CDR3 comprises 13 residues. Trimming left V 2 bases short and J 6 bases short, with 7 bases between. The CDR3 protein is CASSLYRDEKLFF. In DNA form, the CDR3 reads TGTGCCAGCAGCTTATACAGGGATGAAAAACTGTTTTTT. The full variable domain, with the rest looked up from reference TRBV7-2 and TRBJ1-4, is GAGVSQSPSNKVTEKGKDVELRCDPISGHTALYWYRQSLGQGLEFLIYFQGNSAPDKSGLPSDRFSAERTGGSVSTLTIQRTQQEDSAVYLCASSLYRDEKLFFGSGTQLSVL.

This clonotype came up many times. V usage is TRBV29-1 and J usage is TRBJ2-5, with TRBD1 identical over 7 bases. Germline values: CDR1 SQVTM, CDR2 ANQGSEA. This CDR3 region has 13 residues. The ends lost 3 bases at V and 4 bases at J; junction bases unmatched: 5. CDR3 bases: TGCAGCGTTGAGCTAAGACAGGGAGAGACCCAGTACTTC. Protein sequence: CSVELRQGETQYF. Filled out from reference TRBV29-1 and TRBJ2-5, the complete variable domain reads SAVISQKPSRDICQRGTSLTIQCQVDSQVTMMFWYRQQPGQSLTLIATANQGSEATYESGFVIDKFPISRPNLTFSTLTVSNMSPEDSSIYLCSVELRQGETQYFGPGTRLLVL.

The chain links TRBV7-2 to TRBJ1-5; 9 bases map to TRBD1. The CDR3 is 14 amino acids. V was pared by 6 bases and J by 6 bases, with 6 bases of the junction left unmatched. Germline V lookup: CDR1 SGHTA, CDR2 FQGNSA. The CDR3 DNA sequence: TGTGCCAGCAGTGTGACAGGGGGGGGTCAGCCCCAGCATTTT. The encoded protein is CASSVTGGGQPQHF.

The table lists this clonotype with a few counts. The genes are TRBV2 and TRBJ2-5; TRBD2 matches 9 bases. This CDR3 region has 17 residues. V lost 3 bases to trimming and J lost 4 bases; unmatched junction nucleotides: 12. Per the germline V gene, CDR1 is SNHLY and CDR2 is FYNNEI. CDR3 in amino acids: CASSDELVAGVIETQYF. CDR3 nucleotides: TGTGCCAGCAGTGACGAATTGGTAGCGGGGGTTATAGAGACCCAGTACTTC.

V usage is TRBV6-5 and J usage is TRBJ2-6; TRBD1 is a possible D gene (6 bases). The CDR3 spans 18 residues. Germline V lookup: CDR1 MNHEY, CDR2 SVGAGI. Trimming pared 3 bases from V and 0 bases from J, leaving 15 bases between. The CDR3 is CASSYVGALSSGANVLTF. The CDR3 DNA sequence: TGTGCCAGCAGTTATGTGGGGGCTTTAAGCTCTGGGGCCAACGTCCTGACTTTC.

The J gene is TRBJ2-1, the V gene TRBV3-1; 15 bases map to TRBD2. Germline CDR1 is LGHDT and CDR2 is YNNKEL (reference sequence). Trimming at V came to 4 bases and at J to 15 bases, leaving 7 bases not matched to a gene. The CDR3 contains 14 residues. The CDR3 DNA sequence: TGTGCCAGCAGCCGGGGACTAGCGGGGGGCCTGCGGTTCTTC. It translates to CASSRGLAGGLRFF.

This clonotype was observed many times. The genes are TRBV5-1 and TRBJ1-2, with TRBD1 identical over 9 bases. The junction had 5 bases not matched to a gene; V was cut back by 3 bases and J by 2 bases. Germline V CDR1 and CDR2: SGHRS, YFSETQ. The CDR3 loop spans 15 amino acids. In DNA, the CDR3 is TGCGCCAGCAGCTCAACAGGGGGCGCGAACTATGGCTACACCTTC. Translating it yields CASSSTGGANYGYTF.

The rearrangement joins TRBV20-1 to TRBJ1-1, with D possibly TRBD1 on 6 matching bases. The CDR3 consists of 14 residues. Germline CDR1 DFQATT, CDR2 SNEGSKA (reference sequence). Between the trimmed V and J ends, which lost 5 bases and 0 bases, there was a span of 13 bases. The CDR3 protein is CSAVWTAMNTEAFF. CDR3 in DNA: TGCAGTGCTGTATGGACAGCCATGAACACTGAAGCTTTCTTT.

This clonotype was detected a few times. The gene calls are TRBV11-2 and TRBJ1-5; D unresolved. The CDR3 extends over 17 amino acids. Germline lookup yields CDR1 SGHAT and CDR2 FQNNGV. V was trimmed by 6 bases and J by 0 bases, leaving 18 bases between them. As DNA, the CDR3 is TGTGCCAGCAGTTCGATCCTTGGGTCATATAGCAATCAGCCCCAGCATTTT. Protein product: CASSSILGSYSNQPQHF.

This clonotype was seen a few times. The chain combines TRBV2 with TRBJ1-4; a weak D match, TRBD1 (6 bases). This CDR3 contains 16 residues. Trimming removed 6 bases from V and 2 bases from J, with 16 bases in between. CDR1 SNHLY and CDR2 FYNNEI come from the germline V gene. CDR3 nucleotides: TGTGCCAGCAGCTCGGACTCGGGGGGCACTAATGAAAAACTGTTTTTT. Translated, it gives CASSSDSGGTNEKLFF.

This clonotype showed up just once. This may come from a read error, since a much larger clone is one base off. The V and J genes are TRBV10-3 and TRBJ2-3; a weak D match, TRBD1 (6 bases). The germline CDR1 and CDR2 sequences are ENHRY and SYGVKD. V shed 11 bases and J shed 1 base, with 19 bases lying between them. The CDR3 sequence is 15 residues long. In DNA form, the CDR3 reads TGTGCCGTTGTTCAGGGACAAGGGGGCACAGATACGCAGTATTTT. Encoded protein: CAVVQGQGGTDTQYF.

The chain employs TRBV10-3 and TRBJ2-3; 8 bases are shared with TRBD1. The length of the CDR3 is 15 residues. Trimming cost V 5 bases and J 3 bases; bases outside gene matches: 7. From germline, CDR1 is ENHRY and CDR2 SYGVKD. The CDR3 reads CAISKDREVTDTQYF. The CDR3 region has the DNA TGTGCCATCAGTAAGGACAGGGAGGTGACAGATACGCAGTATTTT.

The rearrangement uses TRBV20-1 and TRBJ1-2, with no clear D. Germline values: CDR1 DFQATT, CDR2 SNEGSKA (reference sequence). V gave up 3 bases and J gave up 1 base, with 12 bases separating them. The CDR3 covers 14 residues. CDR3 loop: CSASFQAINYGYTF. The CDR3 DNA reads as TGCAGTGCTAGTTTTCAGGCAATTAACTATGGCTACACCTTC.

The CDR3 here is CASSVGVVGYGYTF. The CDR3 nucleotides read TGTGCCAGCAGCGTAGGTGTGGTTGGCTATGGCTACACCTTC. The V and J genes are TRBV9 and TRBJ1-2, with unresolved D. From germline, CDR1 is SGDLS and CDR2 YYNGEE. The CDR3 is 14 residues long. V was clipped by 0 bases and J by 4 bases, with 10 bases between them.

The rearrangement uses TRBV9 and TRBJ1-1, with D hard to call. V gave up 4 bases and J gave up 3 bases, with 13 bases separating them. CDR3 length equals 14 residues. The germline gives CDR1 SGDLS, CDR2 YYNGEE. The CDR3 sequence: CASSPLYRDTEAFF. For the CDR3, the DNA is TGTGCCAGCAGCCCCCTTTACCGGGACACTGAAGCTTTCTTT.

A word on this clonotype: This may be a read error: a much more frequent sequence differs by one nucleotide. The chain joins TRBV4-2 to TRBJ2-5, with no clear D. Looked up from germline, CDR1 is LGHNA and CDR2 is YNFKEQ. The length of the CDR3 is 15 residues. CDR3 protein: CAGSQDRMGQETQYF. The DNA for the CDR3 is TGTGCCGGCAGCCAAGATAGGATGGGTCAAGAGACCCAGTACTTC.

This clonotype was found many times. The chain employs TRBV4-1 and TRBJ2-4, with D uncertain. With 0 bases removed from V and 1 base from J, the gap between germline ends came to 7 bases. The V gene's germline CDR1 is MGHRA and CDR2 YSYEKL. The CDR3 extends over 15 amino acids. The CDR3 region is CASSQEQAAKNIQYF. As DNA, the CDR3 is TGCGCCAGCAGCCAAGAGCAAGCGGCCAAAAACATTCAGTACTTC.

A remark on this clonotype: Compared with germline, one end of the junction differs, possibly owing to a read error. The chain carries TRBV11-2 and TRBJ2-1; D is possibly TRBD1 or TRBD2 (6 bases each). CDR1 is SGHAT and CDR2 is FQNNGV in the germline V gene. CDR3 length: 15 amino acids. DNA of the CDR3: TGTCCCAGCAGCTTAGCCCAGGGGAGGTACAATGAGCAGTTCTTC. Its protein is CPSSLAQGRYNEQFF.

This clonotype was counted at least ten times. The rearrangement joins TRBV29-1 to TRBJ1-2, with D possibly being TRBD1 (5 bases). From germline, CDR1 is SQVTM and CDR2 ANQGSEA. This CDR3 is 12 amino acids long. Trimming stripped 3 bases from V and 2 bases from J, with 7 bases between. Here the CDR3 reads CSVDGDNYGYTF. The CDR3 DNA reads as TGCAGCGTTGACGGGGACAACTATGGCTACACCTTC.